This TCR beta chain was identified during a study of control samples from healthy donors and cancer patients. Repertoires were generated with immunoSEQ multiplex PCR, while TCRdb's copy carries only in-frame clones and drops some. The repertoire has 120,000 to 150,000 clones, around 85% of them found once; the top ten carry around 8.2%. Trimming shortened V by 5 bases and J by 5 bases, and 13 bases separated the two germline ends. The CDR3 sequence is 14 residues long. Germline V gene lookup returns CDR1 SEHNR and CDR2 FQNEAQ (reference sequence). The sample taken for sequencing was blood. This rearrangement joins TRBV7-9 to TRBJ2-1, with D possibly TRBD1 on 6 matching bases. This clonotype originated in a woman aged 25-40 years in good health. The DNA of the CDR3 is TGTGCCAGCAGCACTTGGGACAAGAACAATGAGCAGTTCTTC. Translated: CASSTWDKNNEQFF. Supplemented by reference TRBV7-9 and TRBJ2-1, the full variable domain reads DTGVSQNPRHKITKRGQNVTFRCDPISEHNRLYWYRQTLGQGPEFLTYFQNEAQLEKSRLLSDRFSAERPKGSFSTLEIQRTEQGDSAMYLCASSTWDKNNEQFFGPGTRLTVL.